What follows describes a single T cell receptor beta chain. What this receptor recognizes is not known. No clone much larger than this one lies a single base away; base qualities are absent. This record comes from a study of blood T cell repertoires in COVID-19 (TCRdb year 2020). Broadly, across the study: The collaborator samples originated in the United States, Italy and Spain and spanned the acute and convalescent phases of COVID-19. The prospective study material was composed of cDNA or gDNA derived from T cells, B-cell-depleted T cells, or PBMCs. The dataset comprised deeply sampled blood TCRbeta repertoires from subjects exposed to, actively infected with, or recovered from COVID-19. The repertoires were released in a freely available public database intended as a resource for research on the immune response to SARS-CoV-2. Samples were obtained from the ongoing ImmuneRACE study (first 160 participants) and from 1,254 subjects provided by 6 global collaborators. Nearly every sample came with metadata listing a de-identified subject ID, COVID-19 status, age in years and sex. Where available, HLA class I and class II types were obtained from metadata supplied by the sample provider rather than from assay-based typing.

TCRbeta CDR3 regions were amplified from genomic DNA using the immunoSEQ Assay, a bias-controlled multiplex PCR. The study's processing was this. The number of nucleated cells in each sample was estimated by amplification of reference gene primers within the assay. To quantify the absolute abundance of each unique TCRbeta CDR3 rearrangement, sequence reads were collapsed and filtered. Productive Simpson clonality was computed per sample as the square root of Simpson's diversity index over productive rearrangements. Entries here come from immuneACCESS through TCRdb and include only in-frame sequences with V and J called. Some clones fail to appear in such tables; in the studies checked, an unresolved V gene covers under half of the shortfall, and the cause of the remainder is unknown. From that table come the V and J calls and clone size; the DNA was used to work out D and trimming. For this sample there are roughly 130,000 clones; roughly four fifths appear just once. Approximately 4.5% of the sample is held by the ten biggest clonotypes.

Collaborating institutions collected whole blood in K2EDTA tubes following their own protocols. For TCRbeta analysis, collaborators shipped samples as frozen whole blood, isolated PBMCs, or DNA extracted from either of those sample types. Study-wide conclusions, independent of this receptor: Clinical and demographic metadata were provided uncurated, with the amount varying by source and participant.

Input material: peripheral blood. This clonotype was sampled from a woman aged 70-85 years with acute or convalescent COVID-19.

The CDR3 reads as follows: CASSERQGASTDTQYF. In nucleotide form, the sequence is TGTGCCAGCAGTGAAAGACAGGGGGCAAGCACAGATACGCAGTATTTT. This chain is built from TRBV25-1 and TRBJ2-3; TRBD1 aligns with 10 central bases. After removal of 2 bases from V and 0 bases from J, the junction retains 2 bases not matched to a gene. The CDR3 runs 16 amino acids, cysteine and phenylalanine included. CDR3 DNA only is kept here, 48 bases in frame from base 1. The germline V gene sets CDR1 to MGHDK and CDR2 to SYGVNS. The CDR3, completed at both ends by the reference TRBV25-1 and TRBJ2-3 genes, gives the full variable domain EADIYQTPRYLVIGTGKKITLECSQTMGHDKMYWYQQDPGMELHLIHYSYGVNSTEKGDLSSESTVSRIRTEHFPLTLESARPSHTSQYLCASSERQGASTDTQYFGPGTRLTVL.